This TCR beta chain originates from a study of blood T cell repertoires in COVID-19. The wider study: Spain, Italy and the United States supplied samples that represented acute and convalescent COVID-19.

Germline CDR1 reads GTSNPN; CDR2 reads SVGIG (reference sequence). The CDR3 is made up of 11 amino acids. Trimming stripped 3 bases from V and 2 bases from J, with 5 bases between. Generated by immunoSEQ multiplex PCR, the TCRdb table keeps only in-frame clones and is missing some. The data contain roughly 230,000 clones, roughly 89% of them seen just once; the ten biggest clones take up about 4.5%. Sample: peripheral blood. The sequence derives from a middle-aged woman who had recovered from COVID-19. The chain has TRBV30 and TRBJ2-7; D gene unclear. CDR3 residues: CAWSVAYEQYF. As DNA, the CDR3 is TGTGCCTGGAGCGTCGCCTACGAGCAGTACTTC.